These T cell receptor beta chains were read from a single sample in a study of blood T cell repertoires in COVID-19. Only in-frame clones appear in the TCRdb table, and some are missing; sequencing was by immunoSEQ multiplex PCR. The repertoire holds some 200,000 clones, with approximately 79% as singletons. Sequenced material: PBMCs or T cells enriched from blood (not recorded which). These TCRs come from a woman aged 60-75 years with acute COVID-19. The CDR3 runs from the conserved cysteine through the conserved F or W. D genes are given only for firm matches. Size tells how often a clone was seen (once, few, many) or the class of an expanded clone, and some rows leave it out.

J	size	D	V	CDR3	DNA
TRBJ2-5	once	.	TRBV10-2	CATQQETQYF	TGCGCCACCCAGCAAGAGACCCAGTACTTC
TRBJ2-2	.	TRBD2	TRBV7-9	CASSRGRGENTGELFF	TGTGCCAGCAGCAGGGGACGGGGGGAGAACACCGGGGAGCTGTTTTTT
TRBJ1-3	.	.	TRBV19	CASRGGLSGNTIYF	TGTGCCAGTAGGGGAGGGCTATCCGGAAACACCATATATTTT
TRBJ1-5	.	.	TRBV19	CASSPQGQVRPQHF	TGTGCCAGTAGTCCTCAGGGACAAGTGCGGCCCCAGCATTTT
TRBJ2-1	few	TRBD2	TRBV10-1	CASSESASGAPRQFF	TGCGCCAGCAGTGAGTCGGCTAGCGGAGCCCCTCGGCAGTTCTTC
TRBJ2-7	.	.	TRBV7-6	CASSPQAVTYEQYF	TGTGCCAGCAGCCCACAGGCAGTTACCTACGAGCAGTACTTC
TRBJ2-3	.	.	TRBV4-3	CASSQSGTDTQYF	TGCGCCAGCAGCCAGTCCGGGACAGATACGCAGTATTTT
TRBJ1-1	.	.	TRBV5-1	CASSLQGWTEAFF	TGCGCCAGCAGCTTACAGGGCTGGACTGAAGCTTTCTTT
TRBJ2-4	.	.	TRBV4-3	CASSQDTGEKDIQYF	TGCGCCAGCAGCCAAGATACCGGGGAAAAAGACATTCAGTACTTC
TRBJ2-1	once	TRBD2	TRBV4-3	CASSQQRGSINEQFF	TGCGCCAGCAGCCAACAGCGCGGGAGTATCAATGAGCAGTTCTTC
TRBJ2-1	.	TRBD2	TRBV6-2/TRBV6-3	CASSYSASGISYNEQFF	TGTGCCAGCAGTTACTCGGCTAGCGGCATCTCCTACAATGAGCAGTTCTTC
TRBJ2-1	.	.	TRBV20-1	CSASNRADYNEQFF	TGCAGTGCTAGTAACAGGGCCGACTACAATGAGCAGTTCTTC
TRBJ1-5	.	.	TRBV24-1	CATSGVKGGREYSNQPQHF	TGTGCCACCAGTGGGGTCAAGGGAGGCAGGGAATATAGCAATCAGCCCCAGCATTTT
TRBJ1-2	.	.	TRBV5-8	CASSFGGGRYGYTF	TGTGCCAGCAGCTTTGGGGGGGGAAGGTATGGCTACACCTTC
TRBJ1-1	.	TRBD1	TRBV3-1/TRBV3-2	CASSPAGGVTEAFF	TGTGCCAGCAGCCCGGCAGGGGGTGTCACTGAAGCTTTCTTT
TRBJ1-5	.	.	TRBV7-2	CASSTGNSNQPQHF	TGTGCCAGCAGCACCGGTAATAGCAATCAGCCCCAGCATTTT
TRBJ2-5	.	.	TRBV13	CASSLNAVQETQYF	TGTGCCAGCAGCTTAAACGCGGTACAAGAGACCCAGTACTTC
TRBJ1-6	.	.	TRBV28	CASKVTENSPLHF	TGTGCCAGCAAGGTGACAGAGAATTCACCCCTCCACTTT
TRBJ2-3	.	.	TRBV5-1	CASSLGRETDTQYF	TGCGCCAGCAGCTTGGGGAGGGAAACAGATACGCAGTATTTT
TRBJ2-1	once	.	TRBV6-5	CVSGGGSGPYNEQFF	TGTGTCTCAGGGGGCGGGAGCGGCCCCTACAATGAGCAGTTCTTC
TRBJ1-2	.	.	TRBV6-5	CASSSPWGRANYGYTF	TGTGCCAGCAGTTCCCCGTGGGGCCGGGCTAACTATGGCTACACCTTC
TRBJ1-4	.	.	TRBV7-2	CASTPDSYNEKLFF	TGTGCCAGCACCCCGGACAGCTATAATGAAAAACTGTTTTTT
TRBJ2-1	.	TRBD2	TRBV11-2	CASSLDRERGPYNEQFF	TGTGCCAGCAGCTTAGATCGTGAGCGGGGACCCTACAATGAGCAGTTCTTC
TRBJ2-5	.	TRBD1	TRBV19	CASSRRDRGQETQYF	TGTGCCAGTAGTCGGCGGGACAGGGGGCAAGAGACCCAGTACTTC
TRBJ2-1	.	.	TRBV19	CASSTSVGQSHNEQFF	TGTGCCAGTAGTACCTCGGTGGGGCAGAGCCACAATGAGCAGTTCTTC
TRBJ1-2	.	.	TRBV28	CASRFTPVMDYGYTF	TGTGCCAGCAGGTTTACCCCGGTTATGGACTATGGCTACACCTTC
TRBJ1-3	.	.	TRBV19	CASQRVSGNTIYF	TGTGCCAGCCAGAGGGTGTCCGGAAACACCATATATTTT